What follows are 21 T cell receptor beta chains derived from one specimen sequenced in a study of vaccination effects on CD4 cells after COVID-19. Before sequencing took place, the ViraFEST assay used viral peptide pools to expand antigen-specific CD4+ T cells. Cultured cells yielded isolated CD4+ T cells after about ten days. Nucleocapsid antibodies were negative in the vaccine recipients, who had never had SARS-CoV-2 infection. This table comes from immunoSEQ multiplex PCR, and its TCRdb copy is limited to in-frame clones, with some not included. Here the sample spans roughly 45,000 clones, 70% to 80% being singletons. Their antigen targets remain unknown. The starting material was CD4+ T cells from PBMCs cultured with SARS-CoV-2 spike peptides, obtained before COVID-19 vaccination. The receptor set was obtained from a human donor who received a COVID-19 vaccine.

This chain links TRBV29-1 with TRBJ1-5; 7 bases align to TRBD1. J was trimmed by 1 base and V by 7 bases; bases with no gene match: 7. The length of the CDR3 is 14 residues. Germline CDR1 and CDR2: SQVTM and ANQGSEA. CDR3 sequence: CSARQGGSNQPQHF. The CDR3 DNA follows: TGCAGCGCACGACAGGGCGGAAGCAATCAGCCCCAGCATTTT.

The chain has TRBV29-1 and TRBJ1-1; D is ambiguous. Germline CDR1 and CDR2: SQVTM and ANQGSEA. Trimming took off 7 bases at V and 1 base at J, with 7 bases between the two ends. This CDR3 has 11 residues. This chain's CDR3 is CSATRNTEAFF. CDR3 DNA sequence: TGCAGCGCAACAAGGAACACTGAAGCTTTCTTT.

The chain joins TRBV6-4 to TRBJ2-1; a weak D match, TRBD2 (5 bases). Germline V gene lookup returns CDR1 MRHNA and CDR2 SNTAGT. This CDR3 contains 15 residues. Trimming left V 3 bases short and J 3 bases short, with 12 bases between. This CDR3 reads CASSEADGVYNEQFF. The CDR3 DNA reads as TGTGCCAGCAGTGAAGCGGATGGGGTCTACAATGAGCAGTTCTTC.

The V and J genes are TRBV2 and TRBJ2-3; D gene unclear. This CDR3 spans 14 amino acids. The V and J ends lost 3 bases and 5 bases respectively, with 12 bases between them. Germline V gene data show CDR1 as SNHLY and CDR2 as FYNNEI. The CDR3 sequence: CASSDWVSVDTQYF. The CDR3, as DNA: TGTGCCAGCAGTGATTGGGTTTCCGTAGATACGCAGTATTTT.

This chain connects TRBV2 to TRBJ1-5, with D possibly TRBD1 on 5 matching bases. Trimming took 4 bases from V and 9 from J, leaving 19 bases between them. Germline-derived CDR1 and CDR2 are SNHLY and FYNNEI. This CDR3 has 15 residues. CDR3 bases: TGTGCCAGCAGTGCTTACGCGGGGCCGGAGGGGCCCCAGCATTTT. This codes for CASSAYAGPEGPQHF.

This chain joins TRBV15 and TRBJ1-4; D call uncertain. In germline, CDR1 is LNHNV, CDR2 YYDKDF (reference sequence). V dropped 0 bases and J dropped 13 bases, with 9 bases sitting between them. The CDR3 has 12 amino acids. The CDR3 is CATSRETGILFF. The CDR3 DNA reads as TGTGCCACCAGCAGAGAAACGGGGATACTGTTTTTT.

V and J are TRBV18 and TRBJ1-5, with D hard to call. The CDR3 sequence is 13 residues long. With 2 bases removed from V and 5 bases from J, the gap between germline ends came to 7 bases. Germline V gene data show CDR1 as KGHSH and CDR2 as LQKENI. This chain's CDR3 is CASSPSEDQPQHF. CDR3 sequence (DNA): TGTGCCAGCTCACCATCCGAAGATCAGCCCCAGCATTTT.

J is TRBJ1-3 and V is TRBV19, with TRBD1 identical over 9 bases. CDR3 length: 16 amino acids. J gave up 3 bases and V 3 bases, and 6 bases lay outside the gene matches. Germline lookup yields CDR1 LNHDA and CDR2 SQIVND (reference sequence). The CDR3 DNA sequence: TGTGCCAGTAGTATTACAGGGGGCGTTGATGGAAACACCATATATTTT. As protein: CASSITGGVDGNTIYF.

This clone was detected only a few times. V gene TRBV7-3 combines with J gene TRBJ2-2; 7 bases agree with TRBD2. Germline CDR1 SGHTA, CDR2 FQGTGA. CDR3 length equals 17 residues. Trimming at V came to 5 bases and at J to 0 bases, leaving 9 bases not matched to a gene. CDR3: CASSQLIAGANTGELFF. For the CDR3, the DNA is TGTGCCAGCAGCCAATTAATAGCGGGTGCGAACACCGGGGAGCTGTTTTTT.

This clone was detected a few times. The V and J genes are TRBV5-1 and TRBJ1-6; 7 positions agree with TRBD1. This CDR3 has 15 amino acids. Per the germline V gene, CDR1 is SGHRS and CDR2 is YFSETQ. Trimming at V came to 7 bases and at J to 9 bases, leaving 13 bases not matched to a gene. The CDR3 DNA reads TGCGCCAGCTCGGGACAGTCGGCGGTGGGTTCACCCCTCCACTTT. It translates to CASSGQSAVGSPLHF.

This clone was observed a handful of times. The chain is built from TRBV12-3 or TRBV12-4 and TRBJ1-5; D not resolved. Trimming removed 3 bases from V and 0 bases from J, with 3 bases in between. This CDR3 is 13 amino acids long. The CDR3 DNA follows: TGTGCCAGCAGTTTTGGTAGCAATCAGCCCCAGCATTTT. It specifies CASSFGSNQPQHF.

The rearrangement joins TRBV6-5 to TRBJ2-7; weak D call: TRBD1 (5 bases). This CDR3 contains 13 residues. V was shortened by 6 bases and J by 6 bases, with 15 bases between the two germline ends. Germline lookup yields CDR1 MNHEY and CDR2 SVGAGI. CDR3 coding DNA: TGTGCCAGCAGCTCCGCAGGGTTGGGCGAGCAGTACGTC. Translating gives CASSSAGLGEQYV.

The CDR3 DNA sequence: TGCGCCAGCAGCAAAGCGACATCAGGGGTCGGTACATACAATGAGCAGTTCTTC. Translating gives CASSKATSGVGTYNEQFF. The genes are TRBV4-1 and TRBJ2-1; D is possibly TRBD1 (6 bases). V was clipped by 5 bases and J by 4 bases, with 24 bases between them. The germline V gene has CDR1 MGHRA and CDR2 YSYEKL. The CDR3 has 18 amino acids.

The rearrangement links TRBV5-1 to TRBJ1-6, with D unclear. Trimming took off 4 bases at V and 10 bases at J, with 18 bases between the two ends. Germline assignment: CDR1 SGHRS and CDR2 YFSETQ. The CDR3 totals 15 residues. The CDR3 DNA sequence: TGCGCCAGCAGCCCCTCGGTAGGGTCCGGCTCACCCCTCCACTTT. Translated: CASSPSVGSGSPLHF.

This chain links TRBV9 with TRBJ2-4, with a possible D match to TRBD2 (5 bases). CDR3 length: 13 amino acids. The germline V gene has CDR1 SGDLS and CDR2 YYNGEE. V shed 0 bases and J shed 8 bases, with 9 bases lying between them. The DNA of the CDR3 is TGTGCCAGCAGCGTAGGAGCCGGGGACATTCAGTACTTC. As protein: CASSVGAGDIQYF.

The chain recombines TRBV30 with TRBJ2-7; D unresolved. The CDR3 loop spans 14 amino acids. The germline V and J ends were trimmed by 0 bases and 3 bases, with 12 bases remaining between them. Per germline, CDR1 GTSNPN and CDR2 SVGIG (reference sequence). The CDR3 loop reads CAWSVRAESYEQYV. The CDR3 nucleotides are TGTGCCTGGAGTGTACGGGCGGAGAGCTACGAGCAGTACGTC.

The chain joins TRBV7-2 to TRBJ2-3; the D call may be TRBD1 or TRBD2 (6 bases each). The germline V gene encodes CDR1 SGHTA and CDR2 FQGNSA. CDR3 length equals 15 residues. The V and J ends lost 0 bases and 4 bases respectively, with 11 bases between them. This CDR3 is CASSLALGGPDTQYF. The CDR3 region has the DNA TGTGCCAGCAGCTTAGCACTCGGGGGCCCAGATACGCAGTATTTT.

V usage is TRBV19 and J usage is TRBJ1-5, with D hard to call. The length of the CDR3 is 13 residues. The germline V and J ends were trimmed by 6 bases and 6 bases, with 12 bases remaining between them. In germline, CDR1 is LNHDA, CDR2 SQIVND (reference sequence). The CDR3 reads CASRTVEGQPQHF. The CDR3 nucleotides are TGTGCCAGTAGGACCGTTGAGGGTCAGCCCCAGCATTTT.

The genes are TRBV6-1 and TRBJ2-7; no clear D gene. Germline values: CDR1 MNHNS, CDR2 SASEGT. Trimming left V 4 bases short and J 7 bases short, with 29 bases between. The CDR3 has 18 amino acids. The CDR3 coding sequence is TGTGCCAGCAGTGTTGGGGTTGTGGGCTCAAGCCCTTTGGAAGAGCAGTACGTC. Encoded protein: CASSVGVVGSSPLEEQYV.

The chain combines TRBV29-1 with TRBJ1-1; a possible D gene is TRBD1 (6 bases). Trimming cost V 7 bases and J 5 bases, with 14 bases left between them. The CDR3 is 12 residues long. CDR1 is SQVTM and CDR2 is ANQGSEA in the germline V gene. CDR3 in DNA: TGCAGCGCCGACCAACAGGGAACTGAAGCTTTCTTT. This codes for CSADQQGTEAFF.

This CDR3 reads CASRSRTNEKLFF. The CDR3, as DNA: TGTGCCAGTAGGTCCCGGACTAATGAAAAACTGTTTTTT. The chain couples TRBV19 to TRBJ1-4; the D is unclear. The CDR3 length is 13 residues. Germline V lookup: CDR1 LNHDA, CDR2 SQIVND (reference sequence). Trimming stripped 6 bases from V and 2 bases from J, with 7 bases between.